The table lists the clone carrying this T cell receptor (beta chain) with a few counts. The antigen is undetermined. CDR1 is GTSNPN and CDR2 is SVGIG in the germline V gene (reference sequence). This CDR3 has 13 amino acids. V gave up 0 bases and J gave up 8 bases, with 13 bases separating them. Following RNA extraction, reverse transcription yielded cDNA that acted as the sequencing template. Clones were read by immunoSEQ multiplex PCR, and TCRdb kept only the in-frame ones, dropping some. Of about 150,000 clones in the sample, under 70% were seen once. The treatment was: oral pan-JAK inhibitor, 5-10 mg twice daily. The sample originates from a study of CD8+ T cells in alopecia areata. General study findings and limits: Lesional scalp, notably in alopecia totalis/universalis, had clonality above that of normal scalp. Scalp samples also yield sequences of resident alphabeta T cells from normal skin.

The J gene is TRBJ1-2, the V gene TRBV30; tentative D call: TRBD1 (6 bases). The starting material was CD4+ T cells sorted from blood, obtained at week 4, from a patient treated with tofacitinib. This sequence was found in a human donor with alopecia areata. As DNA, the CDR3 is TGTGCCTGGAGTGTCCGGGGGACACGCGGCTACACCTTC. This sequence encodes CAWSVRGTRGYTF.